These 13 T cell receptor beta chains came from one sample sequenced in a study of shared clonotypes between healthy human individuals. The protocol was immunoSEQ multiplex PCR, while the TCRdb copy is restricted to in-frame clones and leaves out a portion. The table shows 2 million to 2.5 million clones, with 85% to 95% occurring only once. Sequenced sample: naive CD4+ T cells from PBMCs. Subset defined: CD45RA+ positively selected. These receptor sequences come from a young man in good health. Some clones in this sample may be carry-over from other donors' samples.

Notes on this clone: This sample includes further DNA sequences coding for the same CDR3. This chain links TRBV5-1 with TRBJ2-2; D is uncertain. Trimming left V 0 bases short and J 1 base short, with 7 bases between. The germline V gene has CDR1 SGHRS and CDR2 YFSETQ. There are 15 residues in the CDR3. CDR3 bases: TGCGCCAGCAGCTTGGCCGGCGGGAACACCGGGGAGCTGTTTTTT. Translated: CASSLAGGNTGELFF.

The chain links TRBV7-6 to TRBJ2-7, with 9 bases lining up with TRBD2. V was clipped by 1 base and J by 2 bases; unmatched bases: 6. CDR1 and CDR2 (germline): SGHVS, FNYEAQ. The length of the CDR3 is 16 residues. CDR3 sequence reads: CASSLGLAVPTYEQYF. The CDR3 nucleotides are TGTGCCAGCAGCTTAGGACTAGCGGTACCCACCTACGAGCAGTACTTC.

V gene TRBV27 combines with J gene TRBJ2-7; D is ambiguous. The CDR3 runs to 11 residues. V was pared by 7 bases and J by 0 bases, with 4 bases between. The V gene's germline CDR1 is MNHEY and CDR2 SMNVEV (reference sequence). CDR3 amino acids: CASKSSYEQYF. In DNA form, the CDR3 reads TGTGCCAGCAAATCCTCCTACGAGCAGTACTTC.

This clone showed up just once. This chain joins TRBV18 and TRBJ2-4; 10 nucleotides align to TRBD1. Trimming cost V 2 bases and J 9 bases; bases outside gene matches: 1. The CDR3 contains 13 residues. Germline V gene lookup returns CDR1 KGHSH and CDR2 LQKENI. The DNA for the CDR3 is TGTGCCAGCTCACCAGACAGGGGGCTCATTCAGTACTTC. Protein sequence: CASSPDRGLIQYF.

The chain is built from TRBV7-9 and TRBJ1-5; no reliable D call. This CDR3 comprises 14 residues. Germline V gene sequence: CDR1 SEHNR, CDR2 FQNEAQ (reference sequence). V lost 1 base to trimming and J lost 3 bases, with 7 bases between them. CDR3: CASSLGGVNQPQHF. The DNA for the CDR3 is TGTGCCAGCAGCTTAGGCGGAGTCAATCAGCCCCAGCATTTT.

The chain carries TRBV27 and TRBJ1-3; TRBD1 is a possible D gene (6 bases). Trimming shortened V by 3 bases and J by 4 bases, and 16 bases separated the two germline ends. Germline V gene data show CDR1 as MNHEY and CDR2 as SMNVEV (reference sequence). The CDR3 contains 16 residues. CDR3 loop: CASSLSMGAGGNTIYF. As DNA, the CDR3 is TGTGCCAGCAGTTTGAGTATGGGGGCGGGAGGAAACACCATATATTTT.

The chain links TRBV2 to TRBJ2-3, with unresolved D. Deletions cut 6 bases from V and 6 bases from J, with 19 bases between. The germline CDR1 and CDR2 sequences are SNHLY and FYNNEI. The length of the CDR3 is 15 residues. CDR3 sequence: CASRSRLGIRDTQYF. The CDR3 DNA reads TGTGCCAGCAGGAGTAGGTTAGGGATCCGGGATACGCAGTATTTT. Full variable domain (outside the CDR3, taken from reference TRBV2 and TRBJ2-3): EPEVTQTPSHQVTQMGQEVILRCVPISNHLYFYWYRQILGQKVEFLVSFYNNEISEKSEIFDDQFSVERPDGSNFTLKIRSTKLEDSAMYFCASRSRLGIRDTQYFGPGTRLTVL.

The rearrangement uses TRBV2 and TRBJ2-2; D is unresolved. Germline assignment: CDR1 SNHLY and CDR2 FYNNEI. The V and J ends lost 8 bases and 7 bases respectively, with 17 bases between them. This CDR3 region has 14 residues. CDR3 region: CASGNTWASGELFF. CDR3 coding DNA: TGTGCCAGCGGTAACACCTGGGCGAGCGGGGAGCTGTTTTTT.

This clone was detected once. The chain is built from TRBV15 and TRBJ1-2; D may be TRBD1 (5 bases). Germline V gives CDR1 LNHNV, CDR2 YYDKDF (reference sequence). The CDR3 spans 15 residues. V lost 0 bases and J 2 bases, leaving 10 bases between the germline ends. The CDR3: CATSRDQGWNYGYTF. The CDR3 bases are TGTGCCACCAGCAGAGATCAGGGTTGGAACTATGGCTACACCTTC.

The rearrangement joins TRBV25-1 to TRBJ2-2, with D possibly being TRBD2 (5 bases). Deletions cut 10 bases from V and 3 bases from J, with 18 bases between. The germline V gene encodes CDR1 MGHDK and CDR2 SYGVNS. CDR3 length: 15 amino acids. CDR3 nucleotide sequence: TGTGCCACCAACACTAGACCAAGGGACACCGGGGAGCTGTTTTTT. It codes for CATNTRPRDTGELFF.

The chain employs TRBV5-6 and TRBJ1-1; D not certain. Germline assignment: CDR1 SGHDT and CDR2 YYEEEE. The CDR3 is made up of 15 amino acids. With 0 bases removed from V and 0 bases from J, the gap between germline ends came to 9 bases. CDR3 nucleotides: TGTGCCAGCAGCTTGGGACCGGCGATGAACACTGAAGCTTTCTTT. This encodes CASSLGPAMNTEAFF.

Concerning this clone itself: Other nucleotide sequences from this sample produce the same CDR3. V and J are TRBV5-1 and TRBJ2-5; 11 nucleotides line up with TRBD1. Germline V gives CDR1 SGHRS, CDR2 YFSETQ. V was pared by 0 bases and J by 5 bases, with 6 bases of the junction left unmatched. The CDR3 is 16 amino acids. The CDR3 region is CASSLAGTGGQETQYF. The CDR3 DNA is TGCGCCAGCAGCTTGGCCGGGACAGGGGGGCAGGAGACCCAGTACTTC. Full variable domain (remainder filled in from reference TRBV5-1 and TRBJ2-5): KAGVTQTPRYLIKTRGQQVTLSCSPISGHRSVSWYQQTPGQGLQFLFEYFSETQRNKGNFPGRFSGRQFSNSRSEMNVSTLELGDSALYLCASSLAGTGGQETQYFGPGTRLLVL.

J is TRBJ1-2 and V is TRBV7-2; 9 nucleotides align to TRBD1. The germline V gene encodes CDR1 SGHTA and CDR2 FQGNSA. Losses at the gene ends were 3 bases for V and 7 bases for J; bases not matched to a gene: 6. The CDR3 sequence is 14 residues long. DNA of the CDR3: TGTGCCAGCAGCTTCGGGACAGGGTTTGGTGGCTACACCTTC. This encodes CASSFGTGFGGYTF.